The rows below give T cell receptor beta chains drawn from one sample of a study of T cell repertoires in cytomegalovirus infection. No antigen has been assigned to these receptors. Via MiXCR, TCRdb re-called the reads, giving one row per CDR3 protein. The table shows approximately 120,000 distinct CDR3 sequences, with approximately 28% occurring only once. Here the sequenced sample was CD8+ T cells from cultured PBMCs, taken from culture after CMV antigen stimulation. These receptors all come from a human donor in good health (CMV status not recorded). Some clones in this sample may be carry-over from other donors' samples. Each CDR3 is given without its conserved first and last residue.

>TRBJ1-2|TRBV6-2/TRBV6-3
ASSYDFGYT
>TRBJ2-7|TRBV27
ASSYGPGEQY
>TRBJ2-3|TRBV7-9
ASSFLGLRTDTQY
>TRBJ1-5|TRBV7-9
ASSLADRGSQPQH
>TRBJ2-5|TRBV5-5
ASSVGLAMETQY
>TRBJ2-7|TRBV20-1
SAVDRPYSYEQY
>TRBJ2-1|TRBV2
ASSDVASGGVEQF
>TRBJ2-7|TRBV28
ASSFGGDDEQY
>TRBJ2-4|TRBV2
ASSEPGDPTGLAKNIQY
>TRBJ1-3|TRBV7-2
ASRPPISGNTIY
>TRBJ2-3|TRBV6-5
ASSYWQRGGNTDTQY
>TRBJ1-2|TRBV7-9
ASSLTRDRVDGYT